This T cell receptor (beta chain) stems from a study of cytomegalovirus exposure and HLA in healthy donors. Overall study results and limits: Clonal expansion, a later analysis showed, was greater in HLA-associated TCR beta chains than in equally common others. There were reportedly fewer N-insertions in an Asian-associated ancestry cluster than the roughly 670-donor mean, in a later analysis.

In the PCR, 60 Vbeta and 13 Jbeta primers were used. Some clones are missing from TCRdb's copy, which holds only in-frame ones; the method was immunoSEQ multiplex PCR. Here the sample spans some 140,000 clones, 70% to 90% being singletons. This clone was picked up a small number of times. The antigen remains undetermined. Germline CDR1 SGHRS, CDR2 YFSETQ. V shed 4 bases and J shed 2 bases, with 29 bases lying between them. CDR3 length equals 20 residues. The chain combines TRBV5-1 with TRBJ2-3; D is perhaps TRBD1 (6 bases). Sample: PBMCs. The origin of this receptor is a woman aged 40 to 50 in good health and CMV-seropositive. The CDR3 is CASSLKQGFSSPRYTDTQYF. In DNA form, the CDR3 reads TGCGCCAGCAGCCTAAAACAGGGTTTTAGTTCTCCTCGCTACACAGATACGCAGTATTTT.